This T cell receptor (beta chain) emerged from a study of T cell clonotyping in hematopoietic cell transplantation. Study-level background: Pretransplant recipient samples were taken after cytoreduction. Broader study findings: After transplant, recipient diversity fell while pathologically expanded clonotypes grew through day 180. Without cell sorting, CD4 versus CD8 contributions remain unresolved. Few recipient clonotypes overlapped donors; over 95% were de novo at given depth.

The CDR3 is made up of 14 amino acids. The J segment lost 4 bases and the V segment lost 2 bases, leaving 3 bases of the junction unmatched. Germline V gene data show CDR1 as MNHEY and CDR2 as SMNVEV (reference sequence). About this clone itself: Its specificity is unknown.

Repertoires were generated with immunoSEQ multiplex PCR, while TCRdb's copy carries only in-frame clones and drops some. In the table there are tens of thousands of clones, 90% to 95% of which are singletons. Specified time point: recipient sample about 28 days before transplant, after cytoreduction. Here the sequenced sample was peripheral blood mononuclear cells, taken before stem cell transplant. The rearrangement joins TRBV27 to TRBJ2-7, with 9 bases matching TRBD1. The TCR was taken from a man in his fifties with acute myeloid leukemia. Some clones in this sample may be carry-over from other donors' samples. In DNA, the CDR3 is TGTGCCAGCAGTTTAAGGGACAGGGTGTACGAGCAGTACTTC. Translated: CASSLRDRVYEQYF.